This T cell receptor (beta chain) was captured by sequencing in a study of blood T cell repertoires in COVID-19. About the research overall: The United States, Italy and Spain supplied acute and convalescent COVID-19 samples. The analysed material was cDNA or gDNA that came from T cells, B-cell-depleted T cells, or PBMCs.

The method was immunoSEQ multiplex PCR; TCRdb's version includes in-frame clones alone and lacks a portion of them. The profile shows 200,000 to 250,000 clones, about 93% of them singletons. One Seattle source followed patients from active infection through their disease course. The clonotype was recovered from a man aged 55 to 70 with COVID-19, enrolled during active disease. The source material was peripheral blood.

CDR3 coding DNA: TGTGCCAGCAGTGAAGCGAGACAACTCCTTCAAGCTTTCTTT. This encodes CASSEARQLLQAFF. The chain joins TRBV6-1 to TRBJ1-1; no reliable D call. This CDR3 comprises 14 residues. Deletions cut 0 bases from V and 9 bases from J, with 14 bases between. Germline V lookup: CDR1 MNHNS, CDR2 SASEGT.